One and the same sample provided the 27 T cell receptor beta chains below, sequenced in a study of shared clonotypes between healthy human individuals. Clones were read by immunoSEQ multiplex PCR, and TCRdb kept only the in-frame ones, dropping some. This table has about 2.4 million clones, around nine tenths appearing once. Sequenced: naive CD4+ T cells sorted from blood. Indicated subset: CD45RA+ positively selected. These receptors originate from a man between 18 and 35 years old in good health.

The chain employs TRBV19 and TRBJ1-3; D is unclear. CDR3 length: 14 amino acids. Germline lookup yields CDR1 LNHDA and CDR2 SQIVND (reference sequence). The V end was cut by 7 bases, the J end by 1 base, with 11 bases between. The chain's CDR3 is CASISLFSGNTIYF. The CDR3 nucleotides read TGTGCCAGTATTTCACTCTTTTCTGGAAACACCATATATTTT.

The chain's CDR3 is CASSLGGLSGNTIYF. The CDR3 DNA reads TGTGCCAGCAGCTTAGGGGGACTCTCTGGAAACACCATATATTTT. This chain links TRBV7-8 with TRBJ1-3, with TRBD1 as a possible D gene (5 bases). The CDR3 loop spans 15 amino acids. CDR1 and CDR2 from the germline V gene are SGHVS and FQNEAQ. V lost 1 base and J 0 bases, leaving 7 bases between the germline ends.

The genes are TRBV10-3 and TRBJ2-6, with D possibly being TRBD1 (5 bases). V shed 3 bases and J shed 0 bases, with 12 bases lying between them. The CDR3 runs to 17 residues. Germline CDR1 reads ENHRY; CDR2 reads SYGVKD. CDR3 residues: CAISDRVSDSGANVLTF. The CDR3 coding sequence is TGTGCCATCAGTGACAGGGTTTCGGACTCTGGGGCCAACGTCCTGACTTTC.

With regard to this clone: Other DNA sequences in the same sample also yield this CDR3. The J gene is TRBJ2-3, the V gene TRBV5-1; 8 bases align to TRBD2. Germline trimming cut 0 bases from V and 4 bases from J; bases unmatched to any gene: 1. This CDR3 is built from 14 residues. CDR1 is SGHRS, CDR2 YFSETQ, per germline. DNA for the CDR3: TGCGCCAGCAGCTTGGAGCGGGGGCCAGATACGCAGTATTTT. Translation gives CASSLERGPDTQYF.

This sequence joins TRBV5-1 and TRBJ1-1; D ambiguous. Trimming shortened V by 0 bases and J by 2 bases, and 11 bases separated the two germline ends. This CDR3 contains 15 residues. Germline loops: CDR1 SGHRS, CDR2 YFSETQ. This CDR3 reads CASSLEGSSNTEAFF. The CDR3 DNA follows: TGCGCCAGCAGCTTGGAAGGGTCCTCAAACACTGAAGCTTTCTTT.

The chain carries TRBV7-2 and TRBJ1-2; D might be TRBD1 (5 bases). CDR1 SGHTA and CDR2 FQGNSA come from the germline V gene. Trimming cost V 6 bases and J 6 bases, with 14 bases left between them. The CDR3 sequence is 13 residues long. Written as DNA, the CDR3 is TGTGCCAGCAGGATGACAGTGGCGGATGGCTACACCTTC. As protein: CASRMTVADGYTF.

The chain is built from TRBV5-1 and TRBJ2-1; TRBD2 matches at 7 bases. The CDR3 runs to 15 residues. Germline CDR1 reads SGHRS; CDR2 reads YFSETQ. The trim removed 0 bases at V and 3 bases at J, leaving 3 bases unmatched. CDR3 in DNA: TGCGCCAGCAGCTTGGAGCGGGGTAACTACAATGAGCAGTTCTTC. This translates into CASSLERGNYNEQFF.

This clone was observed a handful of times. The chain combines TRBV7-9 with TRBJ1-5; D ambiguous. CDR3 length: 13 amino acids. The V and J ends lost 1 base and 7 bases respectively, with 8 bases between them. Looked up from germline, CDR1 is SEHNR and CDR2 is FQNEAQ (reference sequence). The chain's CDR3 is CASSLDGRQPQHF. CDR3 sequence (DNA): TGTGCCAGCAGCTTAGATGGCAGGCAGCCCCAGCATTTT.

This chain uses TRBV9 with TRBJ2-5, with 10 bases identical to TRBD2. Per germline, CDR1 SGDLS and CDR2 YYNGEE. V lost 0 bases to trimming and J lost 5 bases; unmatched junction nucleotides: 7. This CDR3 spans 16 amino acids. The CDR3, as DNA: TGTGCCAGCAGCGTAGGGGCTAGCGGGAGTTTGGAGACCCAGTACTTC. Residues: CASSVGASGSLETQYF.

This chain joins TRBV29-1 and TRBJ2-7, with D maybe TRBD1 (6 bases). Trimming removed 3 bases from V and 7 bases from J, with 16 bases in between. The germline V gene has CDR1 SQVTM and CDR2 ANQGSEA. The length of the CDR3 is 13 residues. The CDR3 loop reads CSVDRQGTGEQYF. CDR3 nucleotides: TGCAGCGTTGACCGCCAGGGAACAGGGGAGCAGTACTTC.

The CDR3 DNA sequence: TGCGCCAGCAGCGGTGGGACTAGCGGGACGGCAGATACGCAGTATTTT. Its protein product is CASSGGTSGTADTQYF. The genes are TRBV5-1 and TRBJ2-3, with 13 bases that match TRBD2. This CDR3 contains 16 residues. Germline loops: CDR1 SGHRS, CDR2 YFSETQ. V was clipped by 4 bases and J by 4 bases; unmatched bases: 6. Looking up the rest from reference TRBV5-1 and TRBJ2-3 gives the full variable domain: KAGVTQTPRYLIKTRGQQVTLSCSPISGHRSVSWYQQTPGQGLQFLFEYFSETQRNKGNFPGRFSGRQFSNSRSEMNVSTLELGDSALYLCASSGGTSGTADTQYFGPGTRLTVL.

V and J are TRBV7-9 and TRBJ2-1; 8 bases align to TRBD2. Germline-derived CDR1 and CDR2 are SEHNR and FQNEAQ (reference sequence). This CDR3 comprises 17 residues. V gave up 4 bases and J gave up 5 bases; unmatched junction bases: 13. CDR3 nucleotides: TGTGCCAGCAGCTCCATACGGGGGGGGTTACTAAACAATGAGCAGTTCTTC. Residues: CASSSIRGGLLNNEQFF.

V gene TRBV6-1 combines with J gene TRBJ2-1, with a tentative D call TRBD2 (5 bases). Germline V gives CDR1 MNHNS, CDR2 SASEGT. This CDR3 comprises 14 residues. The V end lost 10 bases, the J end lost 5 bases, and 18 bases lay between the germline ends. The CDR3 DNA reads as TGTGCCAACGTCGAATTAGGAGGCGACAATGAGCAGTTCTTC. Encoded protein: CANVELGGDNEQFF.

The rearrangement uses TRBV19 and TRBJ1-1; D gene ambiguous. The CDR3 has 13 residues. Trimming left V 5 bases short and J 5 bases short, with 12 bases between. CDR1 is LNHDA, CDR2 SQIVND, per germline (reference sequence). The CDR3 reads CASSLGIGTEAFF. CDR3 in DNA: TGTGCCAGTAGTCTCGGCATTGGGACTGAAGCTTTCTTT.

The chain couples TRBV4-2 to TRBJ2-1; 9 bases match TRBD2. The CDR3 spans 17 residues. The germline V gene has CDR1 LGHNA and CDR2 YNFKEQ. V lost 4 bases, J lost 4 bases, and 11 bases stayed unmatched. The CDR3 DNA follows: TGTGCCAGCAGCCCCCCCGGGGGCGGGGGGGCATACAATGAGCAGTTCTTC. This encodes CASSPPGGGGAYNEQFF.

This clone was detected only once. The genes are TRBV11-3 and TRBJ2-3; 11 nucleotides line up with TRBD2. CDR3 length: 15 amino acids. With V trimmed by 5 bases and J by 4 bases, 5 bases remained unmatched. The germline V gene has CDR1 SGHNT and CDR2 YENEEA. The CDR3 loop is CASSLSGGAADTQYF. CDR3 DNA: TGTGCCAGCAGCCTTAGCGGGGGGGCAGCAGATACGCAGTATTTT.

Note on this clone: One end of the junction does not line up with germline, which may come from a read error. The chain uses TRBV7-7 and TRBJ2-3; D remains ambiguous. The germline CDR1 and CDR2 sequences are SSHAT and FNYEAQ (reference sequence). The CDR3 length is 16 residues. CDR3 coding DNA: TGTGCTAGCAGCCTACATTCTGGGTACGGCACAGATACGCAGTATTTT. Amino acid sequence: CASSLHSGYGTDTQYF.

V is TRBV27 and J is TRBJ2-5; TRBD2 matches at 7 bases. This CDR3 is 13 amino acids long. V was clipped by 6 bases and J by 5 bases; unmatched bases: 6. Germline CDR1 and CDR2: MNHEY and SMNVEV (reference sequence). CDR3 sequence reads: CASRLREGETQYF. The CDR3 DNA reads as TGTGCCAGCAGGCTGAGGGAGGGGGAGACCCAGTACTTC.

The chain combines TRBV7-9 with TRBJ2-3; D is perhaps TRBD1 or TRBD2 (5 bases each). CDR1 and CDR2 from the germline V gene are SEHNR and FQNEAQ (reference sequence). The V and J ends lost 10 bases and 4 bases respectively, with 15 bases between them. The CDR3 length is 13 residues. CDR3 in amino acids: CATPKGSADTQYF. In DNA, the CDR3 is TGTGCCACTCCAAAGGGGAGTGCAGATACGCAGTATTTT.

The chain combines TRBV5-5 with TRBJ1-6, with D hard to call. The germline V gene has CDR1 SGHKS and CDR2 YYEKEE (reference sequence). Trimming pared 4 bases from V and 8 bases from J, leaving 16 bases between. The CDR3 covers 15 residues. The CDR3 coding sequence is TGTGCCAGCAGCATTAACCGGGCCACGGATTCACCCCTCCACTTT. It encodes CASSINRATDSPLHF. Filled out from reference TRBV5-5 and TRBJ1-6, the complete variable domain reads DAGVTQSPTHLIKTRGQQVTLRCSPISGHKSVSWYQQVLGQGPQFIFQYYEKEERGRGNFPDRFSARQFPNYSSELNVNALLLGDSALYLCASSINRATDSPLHFGNGTRLTVT.

The J gene is TRBJ1-1, the V gene TRBV30, with D perhaps TRBD1 (6 bases). Trimming shortened V by 5 bases and J by 4 bases, and 20 bases separated the two germline ends. This CDR3 has 15 residues. Germline V CDR1 and CDR2: GTSNPN, SVGIG (reference sequence). CDR3 residues: CAWGDVGGWVTEAFF. The CDR3 DNA follows: TGTGCCTGGGGAGACGTAGGGGGTTGGGTCACTGAAGCTTTCTTT.

The chain couples TRBV12-5 to TRBJ1-3; D ambiguous. The germline V gene has CDR1 LGHNT and CDR2 FRNRAP. Trimming cost V 1 base and J 4 bases, with 5 bases left between them. The CDR3 extends over 13 amino acids. CDR3 bases: TGTGCTAGTGGTTTGGACCGCGGAAACACCATATATTTT. It yields the protein CASGLDRGNTIYF.

This chain links TRBV6-1 with TRBJ2-7; D is unclear. Trimming took 0 bases from V and 5 from J, leaving 11 bases between them. The CDR3 totals 14 residues. The germline V gene has CDR1 MNHNS and CDR2 SASEGT. The CDR3 DNA is TGTGCCAGCAGTGAAGCCGTGGCAGGCAACGAGCAGTACTTC. This codes for CASSEAVAGNEQYF.

The chain recombines TRBV9 with TRBJ1-6; no clear D gene. Trimming stripped 0 bases from V and 7 bases from J, with 8 bases between. The CDR3 contains 14 residues. The germline V gene encodes CDR1 SGDLS and CDR2 YYNGEE. The CDR3 DNA reads as TGTGCCAGCAGCGTAGAGGAAGGGAATTCACCCCTCCACTTT. Protein sequence: CASSVEEGNSPLHF. The full variable domain, in which reference TRBV9 and TRBJ1-6 provide the parts outside the CDR3, is DSGVTQTPKHLITATGQRVTLRCSPRSGDLSVYWYQQSLDQGLQFLIQYYNGEERAKGNILERFSAQQFPDLHSELNLSSLELGDSALYFCASSVEEGNSPLHFGNGTRLTVT.

The chain recombines TRBV6-6 with TRBJ2-2; D remains unclear. The CDR3 is made up of 16 amino acids. Germline loops: CDR1 MNHNY, CDR2 SVGAGI (reference sequence). Between the trimmed V and J ends, which lost 7 bases and 6 bases, there was a span of 21 bases. The CDR3 DNA reads TGTGCCAGCACCTTCCTAGGCCCCCCTGATCCCGGGGAGCTGTTTTTT. Translation: CASTFLGPPDPGELFF.

V usage is TRBV6-5 and J usage is TRBJ2-1; 7 nucleotides line up with TRBD2. The V gene end was trimmed by 8 bases and the J gene end by 7 bases; junction bases not matched to a gene: 2. The CDR3 runs 11 residues. Germline V gives CDR1 MNHEY, CDR2 SVGAGI. The CDR3 nucleotides read TGTGCCAGCGGACTAGGGAATGAGCAGTTCTTC. It codes for CASGLGNEQFF.

This chain joins TRBV28 and TRBJ2-7, with 7 nucleotides matching TRBD1. The CDR3 sequence is 13 residues long. The V gene's germline CDR1 is MDHEN and CDR2 SYDVKM. The V segment lost 4 bases and the J segment 3 bases; nucleotides outside the gene matches: 3. CDR3 DNA: TGTGCCAGCAGTTCCCGGGACAGCTACGAGCAGTACTTC. Amino acid sequence: CASSSRDSYEQYF.